Listed below are T cell receptor beta chains from one sample, sequenced in a study of memory CD4+ T cells and cytomegalovirus serostatus. TCRdb keeps only in-frame clones here, not all; method: immunoSEQ multiplex PCR. Here the sample spans fewer than 35,000 clones, 75% to 85% being singletons. Sequencing input: memory CD4+ T cells from blood. These receptors were collected from an adult in good health and CMV-seronegative. The CDR3 runs from the conserved cysteine through the conserved F or W. A D gene is named only where the DNA matches it firmly. Clone size is not always given. Where it is, it says once, few, many or a class for expanded clones.

D | J | V | size | CDR3 | DNA
TRBD2 | TRBJ2-3 | TRBV13 | NA | CASSPRLAGSDTQYF | TGTGCCAGCAGCCCCAGACTAGCAGGTTCAGATACGCAGTATTTT
TRBD1 | TRBJ1-5 | TRBV5-6 | NA | CASSKGTGRNQPQHF | TGTGCCAGCAGCAAGGGGACAGGGAGAAATCAGCCCCAGCATTTT
NA | TRBJ2-2 | TRBV6-4 | NA | CASSLDRENTGELFF | TGTGCCAGCAGCCTGGACAGAGAGAACACCGGGGAGCTGTTTTTT
TRBD1 | TRBJ2-1 | TRBV10-3 | NA | CAISEWTGVDEQFF | TGTGCCATCAGTGAATGGACAGGGGTGGATGAGCAGTTCTTC
NA | TRBJ2-1 | TRBV19 | NA | CASSILGGQGYEQFF | TGTGCCAGTAGTATATTAGGGGGGCAAGGGTATGAGCAGTTCTTC
TRBD2 | TRBJ2-2 | TRBV19 | few | CASMRGGGPARGTGELFF | TGTGCCAGTATGCGGGGCGGGGGGCCCGCGCGGGGCACCGGGGAGCTGTTTTTT
TRBD1 | TRBJ1-6 | TRBV6-1 | NA | CASSGRTGVSPLHF | TGTGCCAGCAGTGGACGGACAGGGGTTTCACCCCTCCACTTT
TRBD1 | TRBJ2-7 | TRBV7-9 | NA | CASSTPQQGAQAEQYF | TGTGCCAGCAGCACGCCGCAACAGGGGGCGCAGGCCGAGCAGTACTTC
NA | TRBJ2-3 | TRBV6-5 | NA | CASSYTLSRDTQYF | TGTGCCAGCAGTTACACCCTTTCGCGGGATACGCAGTATTTT
NA | TRBJ2-5 | TRBV7-2 | NA | CASSLLRGEETQYF | TGTGCCAGCAGCTTATTGCGCGGGGAAGAGACCCAGTACTTC
NA | TRBJ2-7 | TRBV7-2 | NA | CASSLGNGYSYEQYF | TGTGCCAGCAGCTTAGGAAACGGGTACTCGTACGAGCAGTACTTC
TRBD2 | TRBJ2-3 | TRBV4-1 | NA | CASSQGTWGGAQYF | TGCGCCAGCAGCCAAGGGACTTGGGGGGGAGCACAGTATTTT
TRBD2 | TRBJ2-3 | TRBV11-3 | NA | CASSLGTSGRADTQYF | TGTGCCAGCAGCTTGGGAACTAGCGGGCGGGCAGATACGCAGTATTTT
NA | TRBJ2-7 | TRBV12-5 | few | CASKGRLTSYEQYF | TGTGCTAGCAAGGGTCGCCTAACGAGTTACGAGCAGTACTTC
NA | TRBJ1-1 | TRBV7-8 | NA | CASSYTTVIMNTEAFF | TGTGCCAGCAGCTATACCACAGTTATAATGAACACTGAAGCTTTCTTT